Listed below are T cell receptor beta chains from one sample, sequenced in a study of CD8 T cells in Susac syndrome. One entry per CDR3 protein results from TCRdb running MiXCR on the immunoSEQ multiplex PCR reads. The table has tens of thousands of distinct CDR3 sequences, more than 85% seen once. The sample taken for sequencing was CD8+ T cells from PBMCs. The receptors stem from a human donor with multiple sclerosis. The CDR3 runs from the conserved cysteine through the conserved F or W. Each record gives: CDR3 protein, CDR3 length, D gene, J gene, V gene. A D gene is named only where the DNA matches it firmly.

CDR3: CASRTAGVSTDTQYF
length: 15
D: TRBD2
J: TRBJ2-3
V: TRBV27

CDR3: CASSPRMAGAETQYF
length: 15
D: -
J: TRBJ2-5
V: TRBV9

CDR3: CASSYSLEVTDNEQFF
length: 16
D: -
J: TRBJ2-1
V: TRBV6-6

CDR3: CASRASYGLAGGKDTQYF
length: 18
D: TRBD2
J: TRBJ2-3
V: TRBV13

CDR3: CASSLLASYNEQFF
length: 14
D: -
J: TRBJ2-1
V: TRBV27

CDR3: CASEGNNEQFF
length: 11
D: -
J: TRBJ2-1
V: TRBV7-8

CDR3: CASSFPGGPNTGELFF
length: 16
D: TRBD2
J: TRBJ2-2
V: TRBV19

CDR3: CASSYSAGYTEAFF
length: 14
D: -
J: TRBJ1-1
V: TRBV6-5

CDR3: CASSQDNTISGNTIYF
length: 16
D: -
J: TRBJ1-3
V: TRBV4-1

CDR3: CASSLGQSTYEQYF
length: 14
D: -
J: TRBJ2-7
V: TRBV5-6

CDR3: CASSSEGQATDTQYF
length: 15
D: TRBD1
J: TRBJ2-3
V: TRBV6-4

CDR3: CASSYNVAGGYNEQFF
length: 16
D: TRBD2
J: TRBJ2-1
V: TRBV6-5

CDR3: CASSEIAGNTDTQYF
length: 15
D: TRBD2
J: TRBJ2-3
V: TRBV2

CDR3: CSVVSGINEQFF
length: 12
D: -
J: TRBJ2-1
V: TRBV29-1

CDR3: CASSPGLPLAETQYF
length: 15
D: TRBD2
J: TRBJ2-5
V: TRBV6-2/TRBV6-3

CDR3: CASSYSRDRGYNEQFF
length: 16
D: TRBD1
J: TRBJ2-1
V: TRBV6-2/TRBV6-3

CDR3: CASSQGTRGDYEQYF
length: 15
D: -
J: TRBJ2-7
V: TRBV4-1

CDR3: CASSPRVAPYNEQFF
length: 15
D: -
J: TRBJ2-1
V: TRBV9

CDR3: CASSQGLGLEGYEQYF
length: 16
D: TRBD2
J: TRBJ2-7
V: TRBV4-3

CDR3: CASSPTPLAGGPYEQYF
length: 17
D: TRBD2
J: TRBJ2-7
V: TRBV6-1

CDR3: CASNRGPEDIQYF
length: 13
D: -
J: TRBJ2-4
V: TRBV2

CDR3: CASRIWTPNSYEQYF
length: 15
D: -
J: TRBJ2-7
V: TRBV6-2/TRBV6-3

CDR3: CASSPEGLAWEQYF
length: 14
D: TRBD2
J: TRBJ2-7
V: TRBV12-3/TRBV12-4

CDR3: CASSFQPLSQPQHF
length: 14
D: -
J: TRBJ1-5
V: TRBV28

CDR3: CASSRGSIYEQYF
length: 13
D: -
J: TRBJ2-7
V: TRBV27

CDR3: CATRDLTENSNQPQHF
length: 16
D: -
J: TRBJ1-5
V: TRBV21-1

CDR3: CASSPGTGAHYGYTF
length: 15
D: TRBD1
J: TRBJ1-2
V: TRBV11-2

CDR3: CASSQEFQLGQESSRDSGANVLTF
length: 24
D: -
J: TRBJ2-6
V: TRBV3-1

CDR3: CASISTGDSNQPQHF
length: 15
D: -
J: TRBJ1-5
V: TRBV19

CDR3: CASSLGTSGTQYF
length: 13
D: -
J: TRBJ2-3
V: TRBV12-3/TRBV12-4

CDR3: CASSYLSGTGPSYEQYF
length: 17
D: TRBD1
J: TRBJ2-7
V: TRBV7-9

CDR3: CASSLGGLRRTEAFF
length: 15
D: -
J: TRBJ1-1
V: TRBV28

CDR3: CASSLTSGGSNTGELFF
length: 17
D: TRBD2
J: TRBJ2-2
V: TRBV5-1

CDR3: CATSGIIIRDRGAEAFF
length: 17
D: TRBD1
J: TRBJ1-1
V: TRBV24-1

CDR3: CASSLRGRGTDTQYF
length: 15
D: TRBD1
J: TRBJ2-3
V: TRBV12-3/TRBV12-4

CDR3: CASSEPSTDTQYF
length: 13
D: -
J: TRBJ2-3
V: TRBV3-1

CDR3: CASNSAGFLREQFF
length: 14
D: -
J: TRBJ2-1
V: TRBV28

CDR3: CASSLGTGTQETQYF
length: 15
D: -
J: TRBJ2-5
V: TRBV7-8

CDR3: CASMLHHIQYF
length: 11
D: -
J: TRBJ2-4
V: TRBV12-3/TRBV12-4

CDR3: CASTLSLAAREQYF
length: 14
D: TRBD2
J: TRBJ2-7
V: TRBV12-3/TRBV12-4

CDR3: CASSQASGRAIDTQYF
length: 16
D: TRBD2
J: TRBJ2-3
V: TRBV4-3

CDR3: CASSQVDTGELFF
length: 13
D: -
J: TRBJ2-2
V: TRBV4-1

CDR3: CASDSNYGYTF
length: 11
D: -
J: TRBJ1-2
V: TRBV30

CDR3: CASSLSGTGGSYTF
length: 14
D: TRBD1
J: TRBJ1-2
V: TRBV27

CDR3: CSARDKDTSATEAFF
length: 15
D: -
J: TRBJ1-1
V: TRBV20-1

CDR3: CASSQVDSSYEQYF
length: 14
D: -
J: TRBJ2-7
V: TRBV4-1

CDR3: CASSYASQGWETQYF
length: 15
D: -
J: TRBJ2-5
V: TRBV6-5

CDR3: CASSVGDSGSYEQYF
length: 15
D: TRBD2
J: TRBJ2-7
V: TRBV9